One and the same sample provided the 24 T cell receptor beta chains below, sequenced in a study of CD8+CD57+ T cells in acquired aplastic anemia. It was patients with CD8+CD57+ cell expansion by flow cytometry who were chosen for sequencing. The TCR beta profiling, which covered VDJ combination and CDR3 sequence, was carried out using genomic DNA as the template. TCRdb reprocessed the reads with MiXCR, giving one entry per CDR3 protein. The data contain 150,000 to 200,000 distinct CDR3 sequences, roughly 50% of them singletons. Input material: sorted CD4+, CD8+, or CD8+CD57+ T cells (not recorded which) from PBMCs. These receptors were collected from a human donor with aplastic anemia.

This clonotype was picked up a small number of times. This chain links TRBV6-1 with TRBJ1-2, with D unresolved. This CDR3 is 12 amino acids long. Germline V gene data show CDR1 as MNHNS and CDR2 as SASEGT. Trimming stripped 6 bases from V and 7 bases from J, with 12 bases between. The CDR3 loop is CASSPPAGGYTF. In DNA, the CDR3 is TGTGCCAGCAGCCCTCCGGCGGGTGGCTACACCTTC.

This sequence joins TRBV7-2 and TRBJ2-7; no reliable D call. Germline loops: CDR1 SGHTA, CDR2 FQGNSA. This CDR3 contains 11 residues. The V and J ends lost 4 bases and 6 bases respectively, with 7 bases between them. The CDR3: CASSSLSEQYF. CDR3 nucleotides: TGTGCCAGCAGCTCGTTAAGCGAGCAGTACTTC.

This clonotype was recorded many times. The rearrangement uses TRBV7-3 and TRBJ1-1; a possible D gene is TRBD1 (6 bases). Germline lookup yields CDR1 SGHTA and CDR2 FQGTGA. The CDR3 has 14 residues. Trimming removed 5 bases from V and 1 base from J, with 11 bases in between. The CDR3 nucleotides read TGTGCCAGCAGCCCGGGGGGGCAGAACACTGAAGCTTTCTTT. Residues: CASSPGGQNTEAFF.

The table lists this clonotype with many counts. The CDR3 DNA reads TGTGCCAGCAGCTTGGCCGGTCAGGGGCTTCGTCGAGAGCAGTACTTC. Protein: CASSLAGQGLRREQYF. The rearrangement links TRBV5-5 to TRBJ2-7, with D possibly matching TRBD1 (6 bases). This CDR3 is 16 amino acids long. The V end lost 0 bases, the J end lost 7 bases, and 20 bases lay between the germline ends. CDR1 SGHKS and CDR2 YYEKEE come from the germline V gene (reference sequence).

About this clonotype: Just one base apart from a much larger clone, this may be a read error. The J gene is TRBJ2-7, the V gene TRBV27, with no clear D. The CDR3 totals 13 residues. V was cut by 5 bases and J by 5 bases, with 13 bases left in between. The germline gives CDR1 MNHEY, CDR2 SMNVEV (reference sequence). The CDR3: CASSDGVGHEQYF. CDR3 DNA sequence: TGTGCCAGCAGTGATGGGGTAGGCCACGAGCAGTACTTC.

This sequence joins TRBV7-9 and TRBJ1-1; no reliable D call. Trimming left V 3 bases short and J 4 bases short, with 6 bases between. The CDR3 spans 12 residues. Germline CDR1 SEHNR, CDR2 FQNEAQ (reference sequence). This chain's CDR3 is CASSLGTTEAFF. As DNA, the CDR3 is TGTGCCAGCAGCTTGGGCACCACTGAAGCTTTCTTT.

With regard to this clonotype: At one end the junction does not follow the germline gene, possibly because of a read error. V usage is TRBV7-6 and J usage is TRBJ2-5, with 13 bases fitting TRBD2. Germline V gene sequence: CDR1 SGHVS, CDR2 FNYEAQ. This CDR3 has 19 amino acids. The chain's CDR3 is CASSFAPKTSGGSQEIQYF. In DNA form, the CDR3 reads TGTGCCAGCAGCTTCGCGCCGAAGACTAGCGGGGGGAGCCAAGAGATCCAGTACTTC.

The genes are TRBV15 and TRBJ2-5; TRBD2 agrees at 7 bases. Germline lookup yields CDR1 LNHNV and CDR2 YYDKDF (reference sequence). With 0 bases clipped from V and 4 bases from J, the junction kept 11 bases outside the gene matches. The CDR3 has 17 residues. The CDR3 reads CATSRDGGRGEGETQYF. Here the CDR3 DNA reads TGTGCCACCAGCAGAGATGGGGGGAGAGGGGAGGGAGAGACCCAGTACTTC.

The chain employs TRBV2 and TRBJ2-7; D is unclear. V lost 2 bases to trimming and J lost 4 bases, with 6 bases between them. The CDR3 extends over 12 amino acids. The germline V gene encodes CDR1 SNHLY and CDR2 FYNNEI. This CDR3 reads CASSEMLYEQYF. The CDR3 nucleotides read TGTGCCAGCAGTGAAATGCTGTACGAGCAGTACTTC.

This clonotype was recorded many times. The genes are TRBV28 and TRBJ1-2; D not certain. V lost 6 bases and J lost 0, with 14 bases in between. Germline-derived CDR1 and CDR2 are MDHEN and SYDVKM. The CDR3 loop spans 15 amino acids. The CDR3 is CASRRAATANYGYTF. CDR3 nucleotides: TGTGCCAGCAGAAGGGCAGCAACAGCTAACTATGGCTACACCTTC.

This clonotype came up a few times. The chain carries TRBV10-3 and TRBJ2-1; 10 bases line up with TRBD1. The J segment lost 4 bases and the V segment lost 4 bases, leaving 1 base of the junction unmatched. Germline V gene data show CDR1 as ENHRY and CDR2 as SYGVKD. This CDR3 has 14 amino acids. The CDR3 DNA reads as TGTGCCATCAGTGCGGGACAGGGGTACAATGAGCAGTTCTTC. Translation gives CAISAGQGYNEQFF.

This clonotype was observed once. The chain links TRBV6-2 or TRBV6-3 to TRBJ2-7, with 11 bases aligning to TRBD1. The germline V gene encodes CDR1 MNHEY and CDR2 SVGEGT. This CDR3 comprises 14 residues. The CDR3: CASSTTRTGGLPLV. The CDR3 DNA reads TGTGCCAGCAGTACGACACGGACAGGGGGCCTACCTCTTGTC.

The chain has TRBV2 and TRBJ1-2, with 7 positions matching TRBD1. CDR1 SNHLY and CDR2 FYNNEI come from the germline V gene. The junction had 3 bases not matched to a gene; V was cut back by 4 bases and J by 4 bases. This CDR3 has 13 amino acids. The CDR3 DNA follows: TGTGCCAGCAGTGTTGAGGGGGCCTATGGCTACACCTTC. This sequence encodes CASSVEGAYGYTF.

V is TRBV28 and J is TRBJ1-5; D unresolved. The germline V and J ends were trimmed by 6 bases and 3 bases, with 12 bases remaining between them. This CDR3 is 14 amino acids long. Germline V gene data show CDR1 as MDHEN and CDR2 as SYDVKM. In DNA, the CDR3 is TGTGCCAGCAGCTACGCGACCCCCAATCAGCCCCAGCATTTT. It yields the protein CASSYATPNQPQHF.

The rearrangement uses TRBV2 and TRBJ1-2, with D maybe TRBD1 (6 bases). Trimming pared 7 bases from V and 4 bases from J, leaving 19 bases between. The CDR3 is made up of 15 amino acids. CDR1 is SNHLY and CDR2 is FYNNEI in the germline V gene. The CDR3 loop is CASIFPQDSIYGYTF. CDR3 nucleotides: TGTGCCAGCATTTTCCCACAGGACAGTATCTATGGCTACACCTTC.

The V and J genes are TRBV9 and TRBJ2-6; D remains ambiguous. CDR3 length: 17 residues. V was cut by 0 bases and J by 0 bases, with 10 bases left in between. Germline V gene lookup returns CDR1 SGDLS and CDR2 YYNGEE. The CDR3, as DNA: TGTGCCAGCAGCGTAGGTTCTGGGCTCTCTGGGGCCAACGTCCTGACTTTC. It is translated as CASSVGSGLSGANVLTF.

The rearrangement links TRBV7-4 to TRBJ2-7; D unresolved. CDR3 length: 11 amino acids. Trimming took 5 bases from V and 5 from J, leaving 7 bases between them. Germline V gene data show CDR1 as SGHVT and CDR2 as SQSDAQ. DNA for the CDR3: TGTGCCAGCAGCCCTAAGCACGAGCAGTACTTC. Protein: CASSPKHEQYF.

This chain uses TRBV9 with TRBJ1-3; perhaps TRBD1 as D (5 bases). This CDR3 has 20 residues. Trimming pared 0 bases from V and 0 bases from J, leaving 22 bases between. Germline V gene data show CDR1 as SGDLS and CDR2 as YYNGEE. CDR3 in DNA: TGTGCCAGCAGCGTAGCTCTCTTTGGCAGGGAGGGAGACTCTGGAAACACCATATATTTT. It encodes CASSVALFGREGDSGNTIYF.

CDR3 region: CASSKQGSPQHF. The DNA of the CDR3 is TGTGCCAGCAGTAAACAGGGGTCGCCCCAGCATTTT. J is TRBJ1-5 and V is TRBV2; 7 bases line up with TRBD1. Germline V lookup: CDR1 SNHLY, CDR2 FYNNEI. Trimming at V came to 5 bases and at J to 9 bases, leaving 4 bases not matched to a gene. The length of the CDR3 is 12 residues.

V gene TRBV25-1 combines with J gene TRBJ2-7; tentatively, D is TRBD1 or TRBD2 (5 bases each). Between the trimmed V and J ends, which lost 8 bases and 3 bases, there was a span of 20 bases. The CDR3 sequence is 15 residues long. Germline assignment: CDR1 MGHDK and CDR2 SYGVNS. The CDR3 nucleotides read TGTGCCAGCGGAACCCGGCCGGGACGGGACTACGAGCAGTACTTC. Protein: CASGTRPGRDYEQYF.

This clonotype was recorded many times. V is TRBV4-3 and J is TRBJ2-3; tentative D call: TRBD2 (6 bases). CDR1 LGHNA and CDR2 YSLEER come from the germline V gene. The CDR3 contains 14 residues. The V end lost 4 bases, the J end lost 5 bases, and 13 bases lay between the germline ends. Written as DNA, the CDR3 is TGCGCCAGCAGCCCCTTAGGGAGGTTAGATACGCAGTATTTT. Amino acid sequence: CASSPLGRLDTQYF.

A single count supports this clonotype. The genes are TRBV7-2 and TRBJ1-2; no firm D call. The CDR3 has 11 amino acids. V lost 4 bases to trimming and J lost 10 bases, with 10 bases between them. Germline-derived CDR1 and CDR2 are SGHTA and FQGNSA. The CDR3 protein is CASSSVINYTF. CDR3 coding DNA: TGTGCCAGCAGCTCTGTTATTAACTACACCTTC.

This clonotype was picked up many times. The V call is TRBV6-1, the J call TRBJ2-7; D is perhaps TRBD1 or TRBD2 (6 bases each). This CDR3 has 12 amino acids. The V end lost 10 bases, the J end lost 2 bases, and 12 bases lay between the germline ends. From germline, CDR1 is MNHNS and CDR2 SASEGT. CDR3 sequence (DNA): TGTGCCATCAGAGGGGGGCCCTACGAGCAGTACTTC. Protein: CAIRGGPYEQYF.

On this clonotype: A much bigger clone sits one base away, suggesting this may be a read error. This chain connects TRBV12-3 or TRBV12-4 to TRBJ2-7; D may be TRBD1 (6 bases). Trimming left V 6 bases short and J 2 bases short, with 17 bases between. The CDR3 extends over 15 amino acids. The CDR3 DNA reads TGTGCCAGCAGCCCTATCCGGGACACAACCTACGAGCAGTACTTC. Translation gives CASSPIRDTTYEQYF.